The rows below give T cell receptor beta chains drawn from one sample of a study of blood T cell repertoires in COVID-19. Libraries were prepared by immunoSEQ multiplex PCR; TCRdb keeps only in-frame clonotypes and omits some of them. This sample yields about 400,000 clones, of which approximately 91% are seen a single time; around 2% belongs to the top ten. The sequenced sample consisted of PBMCs or T cells enriched from blood (not recorded which). Receptors originate from a woman between 40 and 50 years old with acute COVID-19. Both conserved end residues are part of each CDR3. The D gene is left open where the match is weak. Expanded clones are given a class, and other clones once, few, many or no size at all.

J gene: TRBJ1-6
V gene: TRBV11-2
clone size: -
D gene: -
CDR3 protein: CASSKTTENSPLHF
CDR3 DNA: TGTGCCAGCAGCAAGACTACCGAGAATTCACCCCTCCACTTT

J gene: TRBJ2-2
V gene: TRBV6-4
clone size: few
D gene: -
CDR3 protein: CASSPGNTGELFF
CDR3 DNA: TGTGCCAGCAGTCCGGGGAACACCGGGGAGCTGTTTTTT

J gene: TRBJ1-1
V gene: TRBV10-3
clone size: once
D gene: -
CDR3 protein: CAITRDINTEAFF
CDR3 DNA: TGTGCCATCACCAGAGACATCAACACTGAAGCTTTCTTT

J gene: TRBJ1-1
V gene: TRBV6-5
clone size: -
D gene: TRBD1
CDR3 protein: CASTAGGWTEAFF
CDR3 DNA: TGTGCCAGCACCGCAGGGGGTTGGACTGAAGCTTTCTTT

J gene: TRBJ1-5
V gene: TRBV5-5
clone size: -
D gene: -
CDR3 protein: CASSLYGEGQPQHF
CDR3 DNA: TGTGCCAGCAGCTTGTATGGGGAGGGCCAGCCCCAGCATTTT

J gene: TRBJ1-6
V gene: TRBV5-1
clone size: -
D gene: -
CDR3 protein: CASSLSNSYNSPLHF
CDR3 DNA: TGCGCCAGCAGCTTAAGCAACTCCTATAATTCACCCCTCCACTTT

J gene: TRBJ2-6
V gene: TRBV3-1/TRBV3-2
clone size: -
D gene: TRBD2
CDR3 protein: CASKIAGGISGANVLTF
CDR3 DNA: TGTGCCAGCAAAATAGCGGGGGGAATCTCTGGGGCCAACGTCCTGACTTTC

J gene: TRBJ1-2
V gene: TRBV2
clone size: -
D gene: TRBD1
CDR3 protein: CASSENRGGYTF
CDR3 DNA: TGTGCCAGCAGTGAAAACAGGGGCGGCTACACCTTC

J gene: TRBJ2-7
V gene: TRBV6-5
clone size: -
D gene: -
CDR3 protein: CASTQQDTSSYEQYF
CDR3 DNA: TGTGCCAGCACCCAACAGGACACGAGCTCCTACGAGCAGTACTTC

J gene: TRBJ2-5
V gene: TRBV18
clone size: -
D gene: -
CDR3 protein: CASSPWSRETQYF
CDR3 DNA: TGTGCCAGCTCACCATGGAGTCGAGAGACCCAGTACTTC

J gene: TRBJ1-3
V gene: TRBV27
clone size: -
D gene: -
CDR3 protein: CASSFAGSGNTIYF
CDR3 DNA: TGTGCCAGCAGTTTCGCAGGCTCTGGAAACACCATATATTTT

J gene: TRBJ1-1
V gene: TRBV2
clone size: -
D gene: TRBD1
CDR3 protein: CASSTTGGLTEAFF
CDR3 DNA: TGTGCCAGCAGTACAACAGGGGGCCTTACTGAAGCTTTCTTT

J gene: TRBJ1-5
V gene: TRBV5-1
clone size: -
D gene: TRBD1
CDR3 protein: CASSLGTGGNQPQHF
CDR3 DNA: TGCGCCAGCAGCTTGGGGACAGGGGGCAATCAGCCCCAGCATTTT

J gene: TRBJ2-7
V gene: TRBV7-9
clone size: once
D gene: TRBD1
CDR3 protein: CASSETGFEQYF
CDR3 DNA: TGTGCCAGCAGCGAGACAGGGTTCGAGCAGTACTTC

J gene: TRBJ2-3
V gene: TRBV2
clone size: -
D gene: TRBD2
CDR3 protein: CASSEAGAGDVTDTQYF
CDR3 DNA: TGTGCCAGCAGTGAAGCAGGGGCGGGGGACGTCACAGATACGCAGTATTTT

J gene: TRBJ2-7
V gene: TRBV4-2
clone size: -
D gene: TRBD1
CDR3 protein: CASSPGTGTYEQYF
CDR3 DNA: TGTGCCAGCAGCCCCGGGACAGGTACCTACGAGCAGTACTTC

J gene: TRBJ1-3
V gene: TRBV3-1/TRBV3-2
clone size: -
D gene: TRBD1
CDR3 protein: CASSHTTGTGNTIYF
CDR3 DNA: TGTGCCAGCAGCCATACGACAGGGACGGGAAACACCATATATTTT

J gene: TRBJ2-1
V gene: TRBV29-1
clone size: -
D gene: -
CDR3 protein: CSVRRGGYEQFF
CDR3 DNA: TGCAGCGTCCGAAGGGGGGGTTATGAGCAGTTCTTC

J gene: TRBJ2-5
V gene: TRBV2
clone size: -
D gene: -
CDR3 protein: CASSHDRSKETQYF
CDR3 DNA: TGTGCCAGCAGTCACGACAGGTCAAAAGAGACCCAGTACTTC

J gene: TRBJ1-2
V gene: TRBV14
clone size: -
D gene: -
CDR3 protein: CASSQGPLYGYTF
CDR3 DNA: TGTGCCAGCAGCCAAGGTCCCCTCTATGGCTACACCTTC

J gene: TRBJ2-3
V gene: TRBV11-2
clone size: -
D gene: -
CDR3 protein: CATSAGDTQYF
CDR3 DNA: TGTGCCACCTCGGCGGGAGATACGCAGTATTTT

J gene: TRBJ1-5
V gene: TRBV3-1/TRBV3-2
clone size: once
D gene: -
CDR3 protein: CASSQGRGSNQPQHF
CDR3 DNA: TGTGCCAGCAGCCAAGGCCGGGGTTCCAATCAGCCCCAGCATTTT